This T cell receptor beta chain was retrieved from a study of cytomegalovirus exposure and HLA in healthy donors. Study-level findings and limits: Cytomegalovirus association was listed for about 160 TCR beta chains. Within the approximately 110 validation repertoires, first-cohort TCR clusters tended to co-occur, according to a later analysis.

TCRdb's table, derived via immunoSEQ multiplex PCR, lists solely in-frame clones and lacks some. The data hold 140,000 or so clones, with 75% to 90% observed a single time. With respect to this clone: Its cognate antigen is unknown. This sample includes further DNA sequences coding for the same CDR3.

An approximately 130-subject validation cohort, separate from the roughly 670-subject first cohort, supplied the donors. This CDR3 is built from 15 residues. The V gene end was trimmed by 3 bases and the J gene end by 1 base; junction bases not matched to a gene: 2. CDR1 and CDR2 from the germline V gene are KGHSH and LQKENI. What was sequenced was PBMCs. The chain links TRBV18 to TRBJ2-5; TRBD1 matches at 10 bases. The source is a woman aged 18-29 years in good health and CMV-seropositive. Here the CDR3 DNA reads TGTGCCAGCTCACCCCGGACAGGGGGCCAAGAGACCCAGTACTTC. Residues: CASSPRTGGQETQYF.